The sequence of this TCR beta chain was determined in a study of post-analysis software for immune sequencing data. About the study: Several disease courses (relapsing-remitting, secondary progressive and progressive-relapsing) of multiple sclerosis were included. General study points: Controls' normalized Chao1 diversity significantly exceeded that of multiple sclerosis patients. Five or six TRBV segments, TRBV5-6, TRBV5-1 and TRBV20-1 among them, were found more frequent in patients than controls.

CDR3 length: 15 residues. Between the trimmed V and J ends, which lost 7 bases and 6 bases, there was a span of 21 bases. Per germline, CDR1 MNHNS and CDR2 SASEGT. Note on this clonotype: Antigen: not known.

Unique molecular identifiers were carried by the TCR beta cDNA libraries. Around 500,000 cDNA molecules were obtained per 1 to 10 million input T cells. One entry per CDR3 protein results from TCRdb running MiXCR on the PCR reads. The sample includes approximately 360,000 distinct CDR3 sequences, about a third of them seen just once. This chain links TRBV6-1 with TRBJ1-2; the D gene is possibly TRBD1 (5 bases). The sequence derives from a girl aged 10 to 17 with multiple sclerosis. Sequencing was performed on blood. The CDR3 nucleotides read TGTGCCAGCAAGATCCGGGACTTCCGCGCTAATGGCTACACCTTC. Its protein product is CASKIRDFRANGYTF.